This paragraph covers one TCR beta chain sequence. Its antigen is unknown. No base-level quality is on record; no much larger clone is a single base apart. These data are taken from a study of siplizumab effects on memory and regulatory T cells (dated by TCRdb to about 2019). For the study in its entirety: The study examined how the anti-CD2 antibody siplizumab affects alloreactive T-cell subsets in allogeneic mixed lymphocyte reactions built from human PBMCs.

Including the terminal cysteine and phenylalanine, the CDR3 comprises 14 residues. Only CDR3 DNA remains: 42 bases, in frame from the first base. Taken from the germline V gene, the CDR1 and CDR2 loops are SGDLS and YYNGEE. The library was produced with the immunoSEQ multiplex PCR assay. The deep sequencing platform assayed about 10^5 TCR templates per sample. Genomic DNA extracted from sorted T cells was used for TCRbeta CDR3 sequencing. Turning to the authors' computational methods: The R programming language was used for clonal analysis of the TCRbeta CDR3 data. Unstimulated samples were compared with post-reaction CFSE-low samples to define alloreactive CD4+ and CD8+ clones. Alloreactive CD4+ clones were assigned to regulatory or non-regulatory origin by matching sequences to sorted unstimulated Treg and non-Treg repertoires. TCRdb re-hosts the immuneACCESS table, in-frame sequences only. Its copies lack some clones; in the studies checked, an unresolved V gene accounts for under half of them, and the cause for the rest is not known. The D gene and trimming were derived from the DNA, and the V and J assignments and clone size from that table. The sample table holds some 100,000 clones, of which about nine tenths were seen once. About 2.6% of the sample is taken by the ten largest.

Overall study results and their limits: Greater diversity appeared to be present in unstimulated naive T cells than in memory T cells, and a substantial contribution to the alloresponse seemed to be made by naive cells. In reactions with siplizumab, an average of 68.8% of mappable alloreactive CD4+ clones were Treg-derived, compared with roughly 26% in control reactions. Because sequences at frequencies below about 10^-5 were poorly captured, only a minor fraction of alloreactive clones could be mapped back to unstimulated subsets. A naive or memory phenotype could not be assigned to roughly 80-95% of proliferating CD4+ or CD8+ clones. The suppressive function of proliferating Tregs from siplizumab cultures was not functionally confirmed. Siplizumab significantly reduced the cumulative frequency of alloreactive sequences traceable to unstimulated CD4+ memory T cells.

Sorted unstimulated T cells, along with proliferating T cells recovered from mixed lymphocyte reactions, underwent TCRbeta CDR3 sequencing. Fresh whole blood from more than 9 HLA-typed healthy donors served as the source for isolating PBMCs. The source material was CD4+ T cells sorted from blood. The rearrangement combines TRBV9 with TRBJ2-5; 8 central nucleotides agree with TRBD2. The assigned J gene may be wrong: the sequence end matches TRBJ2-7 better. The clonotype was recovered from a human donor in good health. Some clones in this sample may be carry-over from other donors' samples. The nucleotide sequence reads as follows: TGTGCCAGCAGCGTAGCGGGAGGGCCGTTCGAGCAGTACTTC. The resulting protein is CASSVAGGPFEQYF.